These 4 T cell receptor beta chains were all obtained from the same sample, sequenced in a study of blood T cell repertoires in COVID-19. The assay was immunoSEQ multiplex PCR, and TCRdb's table has in-frame clones only and misses some. The data show about 80,000 clones, under 80% seen once. Sequences were obtained from peripheral blood. The source is a human donor in a cohort sampled during active COVID-19.

The rearrangement uses TRBV27 and TRBJ2-1; D is undetermined. The CDR3 contains 15 residues. Between the trimmed V and J ends, which lost 5 bases and 6 bases, there was a span of 17 bases. Looked up from germline, CDR1 is MNHEY and CDR2 is SMNVEV (reference sequence). The CDR3 sequence is CASSLLSSPTNEQFF. DNA for the CDR3: TGTGCCAGCAGTCTACTGAGTTCCCCCACCAATGAGCAGTTCTTC.

V usage is TRBV12-5 and J usage is TRBJ2-3, with D unresolved. Between the trimmed V and J ends, which lost 3 bases and 5 bases, there was a span of 9 bases. Germline V gene lookup returns CDR1 LGHNT and CDR2 FRNRAP. This CDR3 is 13 amino acids long. CDR3 nucleotides: TGTGCTAGTGGTTTCCCACGAGAAGATACGCAGTATTTT. Translation gives CASGFPREDTQYF.

The chain recombines TRBV14 with TRBJ1-1, with TRBD1 identical over 8 bases. CDR1 and CDR2 (germline): SGHDN, FVKESK. The V gene end was trimmed by 4 bases and the J gene end by 0 bases; junction bases not matched to a gene: 7. This CDR3 is 16 amino acids long. CDR3 DNA sequence: TGTGCCAGCAGCCCCGACAGGGGTCCCTTGAACACTGAAGCTTTCTTT. The encoded protein is CASSPDRGPLNTEAFF.

A single count supports this clone. CDR3 nucleotides: TGTGCCATCAGTGTTCGGGGTCGGACTGAAGCTTTCTTT. Amino acids: CAISVRGRTEAFF. This chain links TRBV10-3 with TRBJ1-1, with D hard to call. The CDR3 has 13 amino acids. V lost 4 bases to trimming and J lost 5 bases, with 11 bases between them. Germline V lookup: CDR1 ENHRY, CDR2 SYGVKD.